This T cell receptor beta chain was captured by sequencing in a study of CD8+ T cells in alopecia areata. The ends lost 0 bases at V and 4 bases at J; junction bases unmatched: 5. Germline CDR1 reads LGHNA; CDR2 reads YSLEER. The CDR3 totals 16 residues. Treatment described: oral pan-JAK inhibitor, 5-10 mg twice daily. The sequencing template was cDNA reverse transcribed from extracted RNA. Produced via immunoSEQ multiplex PCR; TCRdb's table is partial and in-frame only. The sample comprises roughly 220,000 clones, approximately 70% of which are singletons, and over 1% rests with the top ten. The rearrangement uses TRBV4-3 and TRBJ1-2; 10 bases fit TRBD1. The clonotype was recovered from a human donor with alopecia areata. Sequences were derived from CD4+ T cells sorted from blood, sampled at week 44, from a patient treated with tofacitinib. The CDR3 DNA reads TGCGCCAGCAGCCAAGATCCGGGACAGGGGAGCTATGGCTACACCTTC. Protein: CASSQDPGQGSYGYTF.